This T cell receptor (beta chain) was documented in a study of shared clonotypes between healthy human individuals (dated by TCRdb to the early 2020s). About the investigation overall: A couple of women and three men aged 18 to 49 years were included in the cohort. For each donor, three plates each were used for CD4 naive and CD4 memory, two plates were used for CD8 naive, and one plate was used for CD8 memory. Blood TCR repertoires of a handful of healthy adults were deeply sequenced to estimate repertoire size and the extent of clonotype sharing between individuals. Different laboratories and diverse techniques were used to prepare libraries and sequence TCR repertoires, to increase sequencing depth and limit assay-specific biases. Each donor's leukapheresis produced roughly between roughly 0.85 and 9 billion PBMCs. Findings and caveats that apply to the study as a whole: The genetic and exposure-history diversity represented was limited by the small number of donors. Even with the large sequencing depth, rarefaction of the sorted-subset datasets indicated that sequencing was incomplete. About 5% of naive CD4, 3.5% of naive CD8, 2.3% of memory CD4, and roughly 0.4% of memory CD8 clonotypes were shared across a few donors. Estimated clonotype richness was generally larger for naive than for memory subsets. Clonotypes shared by all four sorted-subset donors showed higher generation probabilities than non-shared clonotypes. Pairwise subsampling indicated that sequencing depth was expected to affect the degree of clonotype sharing among donors. Only blood was sampled, and tissue TCR repertoires likely differ from those in blood.

Healthy HIV-negative adults with no recently reported acute infections or vaccinations were included as donors. Every donor was a Caucasian adult residing in Nashville, Tennessee, USA. CD4+ T cells were enriched by magnetic negative selection; naive cells were then positively selected on CD45RA, and the negative fraction formed the memory subset. Blood was collected by leukapheresis, and PBMCs were isolated by Ficoll-Histopaque density gradient centrifugation and then cryopreserved in liquid nitrogen vapor phase. Purity and quantity of every magnetically sorted T cell population were checked by analytical flow cytometry. Each sorted fraction had its genomic DNA isolated and then quantified by UV absorbance on a Nanodrop 2000c. TCR CDR3 regions were amplified from genomic DNA by multiplex PCR using the deep immunoSEQ assay. For each cell subset, the extracted genomic DNA was distributed evenly across all wells of several immunoSEQ 96-well plates, and each plate served as one replicate. For sorted subsets, about 0.2 ug genomic DNA, equal to 30,000 or so T cell genomes, was loaded into each replicate PCR. Purified libraries were measured with a Qubit 3.0 fluorometer, size-checked on a Bioanalyzer 2100, and measured again with the KAPA Library Quantification kit. Every immunoSEQ 96-well plate was sequenced on a separate single-read 150-cycle Illumina NextSeq 550 flow cell. From the authors' description of their analysis: Because the immunoSEQ output held only junctional sequences and lacked quality scores, the filtering could not match the filtering applied to full-length reads. Sequences were annotated with PyIR, a Python wrapper for IgBLAST v1.9, using IMGT germline references to assign V/J genes and CDR3. Reads were removed for weak V/J assignments (E-value above 1e-6), missing CDR3, stop codons, out-of-frame junctions, or ambiguous translated residues. V3J clonotypes were defined as sequences sharing an identical inferred V gene, J gene, and CDR3 amino acid sequence. Percentage overlap between repertoires was calculated by dividing the number of shared unique clonotypes by the size of the smaller repertoire. Repertoire richness was assessed with RTK rarefaction, the Chao1 estimator, and Recon v2.1 estimates of unobserved clonotypes. OLGA was used to compute generation probabilities for all TCRbeta clonotypes that the gDNA method yielded from several donors. TCRdb limited this immuneACCESS table to in-frame rearrangements with V and J called. A share of clones is missing; checked studies link under half to unresolved V genes, and the rest is unexplained. That table gives V, J and clone size, and the DNA gave D and trimming. The sample table records roughly 1.4 million clones; approximately 98.5% of these occur just once. Jointly, the top ten make up roughly 0.36% of the sample.

The CDR3 spans 11 residues, from the cysteine through the phenylalanine. CDR3 DNA is the only sequence kept; it has 33 bases, read in frame from the first base. The germline V gene (reference sequence) yields DFQATT for CDR1 and SNEGSKA for CDR2. The germline ends are 6 bases apart after V is trimmed by 0 bases and J by 6 bases. As for this clone: Its antigen specificity is not known. Within one base of it there is no much larger clone, and no base qualities were kept.

This receptor was obtained from a man younger than 45 in good health. The sample was naive CD4+ T cells sorted from blood. Per the publication, the cell subset or site label means: CD45RA+ positively selected. Rearrangement joined TRBV20-1 to TRBJ2-7, with a tentative D gene TRBD2 over 5 matching bases. CDR3 sequence: CSARDSVEQYF. In nucleotide form, the sequence is TGCAGTGCTAGAGATAGCGTCGAGCAGTACTTC.